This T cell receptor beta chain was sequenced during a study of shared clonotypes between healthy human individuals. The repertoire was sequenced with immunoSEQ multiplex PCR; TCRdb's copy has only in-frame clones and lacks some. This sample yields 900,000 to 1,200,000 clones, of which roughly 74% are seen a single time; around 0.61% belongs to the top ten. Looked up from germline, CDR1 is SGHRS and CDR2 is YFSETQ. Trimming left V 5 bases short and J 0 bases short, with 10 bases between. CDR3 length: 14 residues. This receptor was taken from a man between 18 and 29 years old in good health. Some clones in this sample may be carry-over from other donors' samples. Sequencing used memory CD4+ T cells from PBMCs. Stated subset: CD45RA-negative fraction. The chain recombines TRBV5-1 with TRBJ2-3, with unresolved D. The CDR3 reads CASRFGPSTDTQYF. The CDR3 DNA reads TGCGCCAGCAGGTTTGGACCCAGCACAGATACGCAGTATTTT.